This passage covers 32 T cell receptor beta chains from one sample sequenced in a study of T cell responses to AZD1222 COVID-19 vaccine. The assay was immunoSEQ multiplex PCR, and TCRdb's table has in-frame clones only and misses some. The table lists fewer than 200,000 clones, approximately 93% of them singletons. This sample comprised peripheral blood, obtained 28 days after the second AZD1222 dose. The source of these receptors is an adult who received the AZD1222 COVID-19 vaccine.

CDR3 sequence reads: CASSLSGGGNTIYF. In nucleotides, the CDR3 is TGTGCCAGCAGTTTAAGTGGGGGTGGAAACACCATATATTTT. The chain recombines TRBV27 with TRBJ1-3; D may be TRBD1 (5 bases). The CDR3 is 14 residues long. From germline, CDR1 is MNHEY and CDR2 SMNVEV (reference sequence). Trimming cost V 2 bases and J 3 bases, with 8 bases left between them.

J is TRBJ1-1 and V is TRBV18; 8 nucleotides align to TRBD1. With 2 bases clipped from V and 6 bases from J, the junction kept 11 bases outside the gene matches. Germline assignment: CDR1 KGHSH and CDR2 LQKENI. The CDR3 is 16 amino acids. CDR3 DNA sequence: TGTGCCAGCTCACCAATAGGACAGGGTCCTTTTTCTGAAGCTTTCTTT. Translated, it gives CASSPIGQGPFSEAFF.

The chain has TRBV19 and TRBJ1-5, with D unresolved. The CDR3 contains 12 residues. CDR1 and CDR2 (germline): LNHDA, SQIVND (reference sequence). V was cut by 2 bases and J by 4 bases, with 3 bases left in between. The CDR3 DNA reads as TGTGCCAGTAGTATATCGAATCAGCCCCAGCATTTT. Its protein is CASSISNQPQHF.

The chain recombines TRBV11-2 with TRBJ2-1; 9 bases agree with TRBD2. This CDR3 has 15 amino acids. Per the germline V gene, CDR1 is SGHAT and CDR2 is FQNNGV. The J segment lost 1 base and the V segment lost 5 bases, leaving 3 bases of the junction unmatched. CDR3 nucleotides: TGTGCCAGCAGCCTAGCGGGACCTTCCTACAATGAGCAGTTCTTC. This encodes CASSLAGPSYNEQFF.

The chain carries TRBV2 and TRBJ2-3; 7 positions match TRBD1. This CDR3 comprises 15 residues. V trimming: 7 bases; J trimming: 4 bases; junction bases outside the gene matches: 11. Germline V gene sequence: CDR1 SNHLY, CDR2 FYNNEI. CDR3 amino acids: CASTMDRTTADTQYF. CDR3 nucleotides: TGTGCCAGCACTATGGACAGGACCACGGCAGATACGCAGTATTTT.

The CDR3 loop reads CAWKKAGGGDTQYF. The CDR3 region has the DNA TGTGCCTGGAAGAAAGCGGGAGGGGGGGATACGCAGTATTTT. The chain couples TRBV30 to TRBJ2-3, with TRBD2 identical over 10 bases. Germline assignment: CDR1 GTSNPN and CDR2 SVGIG (reference sequence). V shed 4 bases and J 6 bases; nucleotides not matched to a gene: 7. CDR3 length: 14 amino acids. The complete variable domain, with remaining parts taken from reference TRBV30 and TRBJ2-3, reads SQTIHQWPATLVQPVGSPLSLECTVEGTSNPNLYWYRQAAGRGLQLLFYSVGIGQISSEVPQNLSASRPQDRQFILSSKKLLLSDSGFYLCAWKKAGGGDTQYFGPGTRLTVL.

The CDR3 nucleotides are TGTGCCAGCAGCTTACAGGACTCTGGAAACACCATATATTTT. This encodes CASSLQDSGNTIYF. The chain carries TRBV5-5 and TRBJ1-3; D is perhaps TRBD1 (5 bases). Germline values: CDR1 SGHKS, CDR2 YYEKEE (reference sequence). The CDR3 is 14 amino acids. Trimming stripped 2 bases from V and 0 bases from J, with 6 bases between.

The chain has TRBV6-5 and TRBJ2-7; TRBD2 matches at 10 bases. The V gene's germline CDR1 is MNHEY and CDR2 SVGAGI. Losses at the gene ends were 7 bases for V and 3 bases for J; bases not matched to a gene: 9. This CDR3 region has 15 residues. The CDR3 nucleotides read TGTGCCAGCATGGGGAGTAGCGGGGGGATCTACGAGCAGTACTTC. It encodes CASMGSSGGIYEQYF.

The rearrangement joins TRBV18 to TRBJ2-7, with D unclear. Deletions cut 6 bases from V and 4 bases from J, with 13 bases between. The CDR3 contains 13 residues. Germline V gives CDR1 KGHSH, CDR2 LQKENI. Here the CDR3 DNA reads TGTGCCAGCTCGCCCAGGCAGGAATACGAGCAGTACTTC. It encodes CASSPRQEYEQYF.

This sequence joins TRBV6-5 and TRBJ2-5; TRBD1 agrees at 7 bases. The CDR3 runs to 13 residues. Trimming at V came to 7 bases and at J to 1 base, leaving 3 bases not matched to a gene. CDR1 MNHEY and CDR2 SVGAGI come from the germline V gene. The CDR3 sequence: CASNNRGQETQYF. CDR3 sequence (DNA): TGTGCCAGCAACAACAGGGGCCAAGAGACCCAGTACTTC.

V is TRBV27 and J is TRBJ1-5, with 7 bases identical to TRBD1. J was trimmed by 7 bases and V by 5 bases; bases with no gene match: 11. The CDR3 is 15 amino acids. The germline V gene has CDR1 MNHEY and CDR2 SMNVEV (reference sequence). CDR3 coding DNA: TGTGCCAGCAGTCTGACAGGGTCCTCCCGGCAGCCCCAGCATTTT. As protein: CASSLTGSSRQPQHF.

The rearrangement joins TRBV7-9 to TRBJ1-3; D not certain. Trimming removed 1 base from V and 1 base from J, with 11 bases in between. The CDR3 has 16 residues. Looked up from germline, CDR1 is SEHNR and CDR2 is FQNEAQ (reference sequence). CDR3 nucleotide sequence: TGTGCCAGCAGCTTAGGTGGCAGGAGGTCTGGAAACACCATATATTTT. Translated: CASSLGGRRSGNTIYF.

In nucleotides, the CDR3 is TGTGCCAGCAGCAAACACCCAGGGGGCAGCTATGGCTACACCTTC. Its protein is CASSKHPGGSYGYTF. This chain uses TRBV11-1 with TRBJ1-2; 8 bases are shared with TRBD1. Losses at the gene ends were 5 bases for V and 4 bases for J; bases not matched to a gene: 9. This CDR3 region has 15 residues. The germline V gene has CDR1 SGHAT and CDR2 FQDESV (reference sequence). The variable domain in full, with the rest retrieved from reference TRBV11-1 and TRBJ1-2, is EAEVAQSPRYKITEKSQAVAFWCDPISGHATLYWYRQILGQGPELLVQFQDESVVDDSQLPKDRFSAERLKGVDSTLKIQPAELGDSAMYLCASSKHPGGSYGYTFGSGTRLTVV.

The chain employs TRBV30 and TRBJ1-1; TRBD1 is a possible D gene (6 bases). V was clipped by 0 bases and J by 5 bases, with 10 bases between them. Germline V CDR1 and CDR2: GTSNPN, SVGIG (reference sequence). The CDR3 is made up of 13 amino acids. CDR3 amino acids: CAWSVLGGTEAFF. CDR3 nucleotide sequence: TGTGCCTGGAGTGTACTAGGGGGAACTGAAGCTTTCTTT.

The chain recombines TRBV3-1 (or the pseudogene TRBV3-2) with TRBJ1-1, with D unresolved. Trimming left V 4 bases short and J 0 bases short, with 12 bases between. The V gene's germline CDR1 is LGHDT and CDR2 YNNKEL (reference sequence). This CDR3 is 15 amino acids long. The CDR3 DNA reads TGTGCCAGCAGCCCATCCGGTGTTATGAACACTGAAGCTTTCTTT. Encoded protein: CASSPSGVMNTEAFF.

The rearrangement links TRBV6-5 to TRBJ1-5; no clear D. Germline assignment: CDR1 MNHEY and CDR2 SVGAGI. The CDR3 is made up of 15 amino acids. V shed 8 bases and J shed 0 bases, with 14 bases lying between them. In nucleotides, the CDR3 is TGTGCCAGCCTCCCTTTAAGAAATAGCAATCAGCCCCAGCATTTT. Protein sequence: CASLPLRNSNQPQHF.

This chain links TRBV7-2 with TRBJ1-2; D may be TRBD1 (6 bases). Trimming stripped 2 bases from V and 2 bases from J, with 9 bases between. Looked up from germline, CDR1 is SGHTA and CDR2 is FQGNSA. CDR3 length: 14 residues. The CDR3 DNA is TGTGCCAGCAGCTTATTACAGGGAAACTATGGCTACACCTTC. This sequence encodes CASSLLQGNYGYTF.

Written as DNA, the CDR3 is TGTGCCAGCAGTCGTAGCGCACCCTACGAGCAGTACTTC. Translation gives CASSRSAPYEQYF. The chain links TRBV7-2 to TRBJ2-7; tentatively, D is TRBD2 (5 bases). Germline V gene data show CDR1 as SGHTA and CDR2 as FQGNSA. This CDR3 is 13 amino acids long. With 6 bases removed from V and 2 bases from J, the gap between germline ends came to 11 bases.

The chain carries TRBV6-5 and TRBJ1-4; TRBD1 might be the D (6 bases). V was cut by 6 bases and J by 3 bases, with 8 bases left in between. This CDR3 has 13 amino acids. Germline V lookup: CDR1 MNHEY, CDR2 SVGAGI. Here the CDR3 DNA reads TGTGCCAGCAGACGGACAGCTAATGAAAAACTGTTTTTT. Its translation: CASRRTANEKLFF.

The chain joins TRBV6-2 or TRBV6-3 to TRBJ1-1, with no clear D. The V gene lost 4 bases and the J gene lost 5 bases, with 11 bases spanning the gap. CDR1 is MNHEY and CDR2 is SVGEGT in the germline V gene. This CDR3 contains 13 residues. CDR3 region: CASSWSYGTEAFF. CDR3 DNA sequence: TGTGCCAGCAGTTGGTCCTATGGGACTGAAGCTTTCTTT.

The chain uses TRBV11-3 and TRBJ2-7, with a weak D call TRBD1 (6 bases). Germline V gene sequence: CDR1 SGHNT, CDR2 YENEEA. This CDR3 contains 13 residues. Trimming took 0 bases from V and 5 from J, leaving 8 bases between them. The CDR3 sequence is CASSLETGNEQYF. The DNA for the CDR3 is TGTGCCAGCAGCTTAGAAACAGGGAACGAGCAGTACTTC.

CDR3 amino acids: CASSLAGTLNEQFF. The CDR3 coding sequence is TGCGCCAGCAGCTTGGCCGGGACTTTAAATGAGCAGTTCTTC. The genes are TRBV5-1 and TRBJ2-1; D possibly corresponds to TRBD2 (6 bases). Between the trimmed V and J ends, which lost 0 bases and 7 bases, there was a span of 11 bases. In germline, CDR1 is SGHRS, CDR2 YFSETQ. CDR3 size: 14 residues.

J is TRBJ2-1 and V is TRBV9; 12 nucleotides agree with TRBD2. The germline V gene has CDR1 SGDLS and CDR2 YYNGEE. The junction had 5 bases not matched to a gene; V was cut back by 2 bases and J by 8 bases. This CDR3 spans 15 amino acids. This chain's CDR3 is CASSVTSGSHDEQFF. CDR3 DNA sequence: TGTGCCAGCAGCGTGACTAGCGGGAGCCACGATGAGCAGTTCTTC.

In its sample, this clone was seen once. V gene TRBV3-1 (or the pseudogene TRBV3-2) combines with J gene TRBJ2-1; a weak D match, TRBD2 (5 bases). Germline lookup yields CDR1 LGHDT and CDR2 YNNKEL (reference sequence). The CDR3 has 15 residues. V was cut by 1 base and J by 11 bases, with 18 bases left in between. The CDR3 is CASSQGNAGGPKQFF. The CDR3 DNA sequence: TGTGCCAGCAGCCAAGGTAATGCGGGTGGGCCGAAGCAGTTCTTC.

This chain connects TRBV7-8 to TRBJ2-7; 8 bases are shared with TRBD2. The V gene end was trimmed by 5 bases and the J gene end by 6 bases; junction bases not matched to a gene: 6. Germline CDR1 SGHVS, CDR2 FQNEAQ. There are 13 residues in the CDR3. The CDR3 bases are TGTGCCAGCAGCCCCGGGACTAGTCCCGAGCAGTACTTC. This translates into CASSPGTSPEQYF.

The chain is built from TRBV11-3 and TRBJ2-1, with 12 bases identical to TRBD1. The CDR3 is made up of 15 amino acids. With V trimmed by 5 bases and J by 7 bases, 6 bases remained unmatched. Germline V gene lookup returns CDR1 SGHNT and CDR2 YENEEA. The CDR3 reads CASSPGTGGRNEQFF. The DNA for the CDR3 is TGTGCCAGCAGCCCCGGGACAGGGGGCAGGAATGAGCAGTTCTTC.

This clone was observed once. V is TRBV6-1 and J is TRBJ1-2; D call uncertain. The germline V gene encodes CDR1 MNHNS and CDR2 SASEGT. With 2 bases removed from V and 0 bases from J, the gap between germline ends came to 7 bases. The CDR3 has 14 residues. CDR3 nucleotides: TGTGCCAGCAGTGAACGGCCGTCTAACTATGGCTACACCTTC. Residues: CASSERPSNYGYTF.

The chain has TRBV7-3 and TRBJ2-2; D is perhaps TRBD2 (5 bases). Germline CDR1 reads SGHTA; CDR2 reads FQGTGA. Trimming cost V 1 base and J 5 bases, with 17 bases left between them. The CDR3 runs 17 residues. The CDR3 sequence is CASSLRPGSPGTGELFF. CDR3 nucleotides: TGTGCCAGCAGCTTAAGGCCGGGAAGCCCCGGTACCGGGGAGCTGTTTTTT.

This chain links TRBV27 with TRBJ1-3; D is unclear. V lost 0 bases, J lost 4 bases, and 10 bases lay in between. There are 15 residues in the CDR3. Germline assignment: CDR1 MNHEY and CDR2 SMNVEV (reference sequence). CDR3 residues: CASSLSATLGNTIYF. The CDR3 DNA reads TGTGCCAGCAGTTTATCGGCGACATTGGGAAACACCATATATTTT.

The chain combines TRBV18 with TRBJ1-6; D call uncertain. The CDR3 has 12 amino acids. V was pared by 4 bases and J by 3 bases, with 1 base between. Germline V CDR1 and CDR2: KGHSH, LQKENI. As DNA, the CDR3 is TGTGCCAGCTCACGCTATAATTCACCCCTCCACTTT. Protein: CASSRYNSPLHF.

The V call is TRBV6-5, the J call TRBJ2-1; TRBD2 aligns across 13 bases. The CDR3 spans 12 residues. V trimming: 7 bases; J trimming: 10 bases; junction bases outside the gene matches: 1. Germline-derived CDR1 and CDR2 are MNHEY and SVGAGI. The CDR3 nucleotides are TGTGCCAGCATGGGACTAGCGGGAGAGCAGTTCTTC. It translates to CASMGLAGEQFF.

This clone has just one count. V and J are TRBV9 and TRBJ2-7; possibly TRBD2 for D (6 bases). This CDR3 spans 15 amino acids. Germline V lookup: CDR1 SGDLS, CDR2 YYNGEE. Deletions cut 0 bases from V and 6 bases from J, with 16 bases between. The CDR3 protein is CASSVALGGRSEQYF. The CDR3 nucleotides read TGTGCCAGCAGCGTAGCTTTAGGAGGGAGGAGCGAGCAGTACTTC.